This note documents a single T cell receptor beta chain sequence. Antigen unknown. TCRdb's copy holds only in-frame clones and misses some; the assay was immunoSEQ multiplex PCR. Of approximately 87,000 clones in the sample, about 90% are singletons; the top ten hold around 4.3%. This entry belongs to a study of OX40 agonist ivuxolimab in advanced cancers. Study at large: Patients assigned to dose escalation were diagnosed with hepatocellular carcinoma, melanoma, renal cell or head and neck cancer.

This CDR3 has 13 amino acids. Germline values: CDR1 GTSNPN, CDR2 SVGIG (reference sequence). With 0 bases removed from V and 11 bases from J, the gap between germline ends came to 16 bases. Study-wide results and limits: CD4+ T cells averaged fewer expanded clones than CD8+ T cells.

The J gene is TRBJ1-1, the V gene TRBV30; possible D gene TRBD1, 6 bases. This clonotype was obtained from an adult with an advanced solid tumor such as melanoma, head and neck, liver or kidney cancer. This material consisted of CD4+ or CD8+ T cells sorted from blood, taken in a trial of the OX40 agonist ivuxolimab. The chain's CDR3 is CAWSVTGIFPAFF. For the CDR3, the DNA is TGTGCCTGGAGTGTAACAGGGATCTTCCCGGCTTTCTTT.